One sample yielded the 6 T cell receptor beta chains listed below, sequenced in a study of blood T cell repertoires in COVID-19. Assay used: immunoSEQ multiplex PCR; TCRdb lists only in-frame clones, some missing. The sample shows 210,000 or so clones, around 80% of them seen only once. Material for sequencing was peripheral blood. These receptors all stem from a woman at least 80 years old with active or convalescent COVID-19.

The chain employs TRBV5-5 and TRBJ2-5, with 10 nucleotides matching TRBD1. CDR1 is SGHKS and CDR2 is YYEKEE in the germline V gene (reference sequence). J was trimmed by 1 base and V by 4 bases; bases with no gene match: 4. The CDR3 consists of 15 residues. The CDR3 DNA reads TGTGCCAGCAGCCGGGGACAGGGGACCCAAGAGACCCAGTACTTC. This sequence encodes CASSRGQGTQETQYF.

This clone came up a few times. This rearrangement joins TRBV7-3 to TRBJ1-2, with TRBD1 as a possible D gene (5 bases). This CDR3 contains 13 residues. Germline CDR1 reads SGHTA; CDR2 reads FQGTGA. V was shortened by 8 bases and J by 1 base, with 11 bases between the two germline ends. CDR3 amino acids: CASGGDGNYGYTF. The CDR3 region has the DNA TGTGCCAGCGGGGGGGATGGTAACTATGGCTACACCTTC.

This clone was recorded only once. The chain recombines TRBV5-4 with TRBJ2-2; 10 positions match TRBD1. Germline V gives CDR1 SGHNT, CDR2 YYREEE (reference sequence). The CDR3 loop spans 16 amino acids. V shed 4 bases, J shed 5 bases, and the junction held 8 bases outside the gene matches. CDR3 DNA: TGTGCCAGCAGCGTGCGACAGGGGGCGATAACCGGGGAGCTGTTTTTT. It encodes CASSVRQGAITGELFF.

By proportion, this clone is medium-sized. V usage is TRBV4-3 and J usage is TRBJ2-3, with 8 nucleotides matching TRBD1. From germline, CDR1 is LGHNA and CDR2 YSLEER. V lost 0 bases to trimming and J lost 5 bases; unmatched junction nucleotides: 10. The CDR3 extends over 17 amino acids. This CDR3 reads CASSQDGTGQGVDTQYF. The CDR3 nucleotides read TGCGCCAGCAGCCAAGACGGAACCGGACAGGGAGTAGATACGCAGTATTTT.

This clone showed up just once. This chain uses TRBV19 with TRBJ2-2, with TRBD2 identical over 7 bases. V shed 5 bases and J 0 bases; nucleotides not matched to a gene: 9. CDR1 LNHDA and CDR2 SQIVND come from the germline V gene (reference sequence). The CDR3 sequence is 17 residues long. The CDR3 nucleotides read TGTGCCAGTAGTCCCTCAACCGGGACTACGAACACCGGGGAGCTGTTTTTT. It codes for CASSPSTGTTNTGELFF.

The J gene is TRBJ1-2, the V gene TRBV2, with 7 bases that match TRBD1. CDR1 SNHLY and CDR2 FYNNEI come from the germline V gene. The CDR3 runs 15 residues. After removal of 2 bases from V and 4 bases from J, the junction contained 7 bases not matched to a gene. CDR3 sequence (DNA): TGTGCCAGCAGTGAACGGAGGGGGCGCGCCTATGGCTACACCTTC. Amino acids: CASSERRGRAYGYTF.